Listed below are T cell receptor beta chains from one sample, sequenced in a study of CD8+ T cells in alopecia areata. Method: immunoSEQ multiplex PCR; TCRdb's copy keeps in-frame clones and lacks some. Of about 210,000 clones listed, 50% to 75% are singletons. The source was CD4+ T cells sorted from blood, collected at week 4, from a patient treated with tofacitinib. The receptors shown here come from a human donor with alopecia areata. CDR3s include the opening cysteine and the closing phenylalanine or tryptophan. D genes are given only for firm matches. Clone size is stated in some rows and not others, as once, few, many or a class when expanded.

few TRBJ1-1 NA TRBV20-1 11 CSALRGNEAFF TGCAGTGCCCTGCGGGGGAATGAAGCTTTCTTT
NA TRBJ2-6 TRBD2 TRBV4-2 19 CASSLGFAGLAPGANVLTF TGTGCCAGCAGCCTCGGATTCGCGGGACTAGCCCCTGGGGCCAACGTCCTGACTTTC
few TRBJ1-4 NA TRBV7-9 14 CASSLVHLEEKLFF TGTGCCAGCAGCTTAGTACACTTGGAGGAAAAACTGTTTTTT
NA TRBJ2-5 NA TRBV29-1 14 CSVGLMGSRVTQYF TGCAGCGTTGGCCTGATGGGCAGCAGGGTGACCCAGTACTTC
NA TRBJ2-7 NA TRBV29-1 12 CSVVDSTYEQYF TGCAGCGTTGTGGACAGCACCTACGAGCAGTACTTC
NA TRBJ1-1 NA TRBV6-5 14 CASKRTGTLTEAFF TGTGCCAGCAAACGAACGGGGACCCTCACTGAAGCTTTCTTT
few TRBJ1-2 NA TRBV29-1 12 CSVREVDYGYTF TGCAGCGTTCGGGAGGTTGACTATGGCTACACCTTC
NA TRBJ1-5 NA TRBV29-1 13 CSAVWDSNQPQHF TGCAGCGCTGTGTGGGATAGCAATCAGCCCCAGCATTTT
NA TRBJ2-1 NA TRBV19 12 CASSILTNEQFF TGTGCCAGTAGTATTCTAACCAATGAGCAGTTCTTC
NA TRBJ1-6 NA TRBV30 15 CAWSVGMGENSPLHF TGTGCCTGGAGTGTGGGGATGGGGGAGAATTCACCCCTCCACTTT
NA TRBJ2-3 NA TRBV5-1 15 CASSLRSTASDTQYF TGTGCCAGCAGCTTGAGATCCACAGCCTCAGATACGCAGTATTTT
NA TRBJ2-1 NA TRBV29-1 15 CSASAWGRGDNEQFF TGCAGCGCCTCAGCGTGGGGGCGAGGAGACAATGAGCAGTTCTTC
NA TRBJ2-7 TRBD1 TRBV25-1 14 CASSRTGNSYEQYF TGTGCCAGCTCTCGGACAGGGAACTCCTACGAGCAGTACTTC
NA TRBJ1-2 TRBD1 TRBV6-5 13 CASRTGTNYGYTF TGTGCCAGCAGGACAGGGACAAACTATGGCTACACCTTC